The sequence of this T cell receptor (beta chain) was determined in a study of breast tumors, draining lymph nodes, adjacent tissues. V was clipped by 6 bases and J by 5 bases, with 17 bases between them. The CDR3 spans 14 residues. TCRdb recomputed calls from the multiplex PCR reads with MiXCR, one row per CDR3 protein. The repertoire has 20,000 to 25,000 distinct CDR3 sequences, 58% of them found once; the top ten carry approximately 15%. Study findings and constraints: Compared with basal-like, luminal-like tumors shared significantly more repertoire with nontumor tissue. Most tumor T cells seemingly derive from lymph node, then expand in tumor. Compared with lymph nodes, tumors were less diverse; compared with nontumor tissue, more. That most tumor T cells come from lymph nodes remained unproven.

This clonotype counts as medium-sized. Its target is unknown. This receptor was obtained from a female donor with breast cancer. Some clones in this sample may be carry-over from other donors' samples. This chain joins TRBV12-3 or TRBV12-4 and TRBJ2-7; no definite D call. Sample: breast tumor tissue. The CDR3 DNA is TGTGCCAGCAGCATTATGGCAGGTTCCCACGAGCAGTACTTC. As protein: CASSIMAGSHEQYF.